Listed below are T cell receptor beta chains from one sample, sequenced in a study of blood T cell repertoires in COVID-19. Sequencing was performed with immunoSEQ multiplex PCR; in TCRdb, only in-frame clones are kept and a portion is missing. The sample holds about 80,000 clones, around 76% seen once. Sequencing input: peripheral blood. These receptors all stem from a man between 65 and 80 years old with active or convalescent COVID-19. CDR3s include the opening cysteine and the closing phenylalanine or tryptophan. The order of the fields is clone size, V gene, D gene, J gene, CDR3 protein, CDR3 DNA. The D gene is left open where the match is weak. Clone size is shown for a subset of rows, as once, few, many or a class of expanded clone.

>few|TRBV6-6|.|TRBJ2-1
CASSSRQAKNEQFF
TGTGCCAGCAGTAGCCGACAGGCGAAGAATGAGCAGTTCTTC
>.|TRBV5-4|.|TRBJ2-1
CASSPDGGRSYNEQFF
TGTGCCAGCAGCCCGGACGGGGGGCGGTCCTACAATGAGCAGTTCTTC
>.|TRBV5-4|.|TRBJ1-6
CASSLDQGRDSPLHF
TGTGCCAGCAGCTTGGACCAGGGCAGAGATTCACCCCTCCACTTT
>.|TRBV7-3|.|TRBJ1-1
CASSRQNTEAFF
TGTGCCAGCAGCCGACAGAACACTGAAGCTTTCTTT
>.|TRBV28|TRBD1|TRBJ1-4
CASSPPPGTGAEKLFF
TGTGCCAGCAGTCCACCCCCCGGGACAGGGGCTGAAAAACTGTTTTTT
>.|TRBV2|TRBD1|TRBJ2-7
CASSEWGQGSYEQYF
TGTGCCAGCAGTGAATGGGGACAGGGGTCCTACGAGCAGTACTTC
>once|TRBV19|TRBD2|TRBJ2-3
CASSIETGLAGGVDTQYF
TGTGCCAGTAGTATAGAAACCGGACTAGCGGGGGGGGTGGATACGCAGTATTTT
>.|TRBV29-1|TRBD1|TRBJ2-2
CSVAYRGRITGELFF
TGCAGCGTTGCCTACAGGGGGCGGATCACCGGGGAGCTGTTTTTT
>once|TRBV7-3|.|TRBJ1-5
CASSLTARLNQPQHF
TGTGCCAGCAGCTTAACGGCCAGGCTCAATCAGCCCCAGCATTTT
>.|TRBV30|.|TRBJ1-1
CAWSSTTSGTEAFF
TGTGCCTGGAGTTCTACGACCTCGGGCACTGAAGCTTTCTTT
>.|TRBV6-5|.|TRBJ2-1
CASSSGDSSYNEQFF
TGTGCCAGCAGTTCGGGGGACAGCTCCTACAATGAGCAGTTCTTC
>few|TRBV6-5|.|TRBJ2-5
CASSRDMALGETQYF
TGTGCCAGCAGTCGGGACATGGCCTTGGGGGAGACCCAGTACTTC
>.|TRBV27|TRBD2|TRBJ2-2
CASGATSGESGELFF
TGTGCCAGCGGGGCGACTAGCGGGGAATCCGGGGAGCTGTTTTTT
>.|TRBV5-4|TRBD1|TRBJ2-2
CASSRGTANTGELFF
TGTGCCAGCAGCCGTGGGACAGCGAACACCGGGGAGCTGTTTTTT
>once|TRBV4-1|.|TRBJ1-1
CASSPGQGWNTEAFF
TGCGCCAGCAGCCCGGGTCAGGGGTGGAACACTGAAGCTTTCTTT
>.|TRBV6-5|.|TRBJ1-2
CASSYGGGNNYGYTF
TGTGCCAGCAGTTATGGGGGAGGGAATAACTATGGCTACACCTTC
>.|TRBV28|TRBD2|TRBJ2-3
CASSWGGADTQYF
TGTGCCAGCAGTTGGGGGGGGGCAGATACGCAGTATTTT
>once|TRBV11-2|.|TRBJ1-1
CASSWSSSSNTEAFF
TGTGCCAGCAGCTGGAGCTCTAGTTCGAACACTGAAGCTTTCTTT
>once|TRBV5-1|TRBD2|TRBJ2-2
CASSRGGPNTGELFF
TGCGCCAGCAGCCGCGGGGGGCCGAACACCGGGGAGCTGTTTTTT
>.|TRBV23-1|.|TRBJ1-5
CASSQSEVKQSMEDSNQPQHF
TGCGCCAGCAGTCAATCGGAGGTCAAGCAGAGTATGGAGGATAGCAATCAGCCCCAGCATTTT